Shown below are 25 T cell receptor beta chains from a single sample sequenced in a study of neurological immune-mediated disorders. TCRdb ran MiXCR on the 5' RACE reads and lists one entry per CDR3 protein. Of about 55,000 distinct CDR3 sequences listed, around 4.2% are singletons. The sequencing sample was made of PBMCs. The receptor source for this set is a man between 50 and 59 years old with multiple sclerosis.

This clonotype has a count of ten or more. This chain links TRBV12-3 or TRBV12-4 with TRBJ2-1, with D perhaps TRBD2 (6 bases). The CDR3 runs to 16 residues. V was trimmed by 0 bases and J by 5 bases, leaving 14 bases between them. This CDR3 reads CASSLAGGTSNNEQFF. The CDR3 DNA reads TGTGCCAGCAGTTTAGCCGGTGGGACTTCCAACAATGAGCAGTTCTTC.

This clonotype was seen ten or more times. The chain has TRBV29-1 and TRBJ2-3; tentatively, D is TRBD2 (6 bases). The germline gives CDR1 SQVTM, CDR2 ANQGSEA. The CDR3 is 13 residues long. V shed 6 bases and J shed 5 bases, with 15 bases lying between them. The CDR3 bases are TGCAGCGTCATTAGACTAGTCGGAGATACGCAGTATTTT. Protein: CSVIRLVGDTQYF.

This clonotype has ten or more counts. The J gene is TRBJ2-7, the V gene TRBV6-2 or TRBV6-3; 7 bases are a match to TRBD2. V shed 2 bases and J 3 bases; nucleotides not matched to a gene: 4. CDR1 is MNHEY, CDR2 SVGEGT, per germline. The CDR3 is 14 amino acids. CDR3 in DNA: TGTGCCAGCAGTTACACCCCGGGGGGCTACGAGCAGTACTTC. It translates to CASSYTPGGYEQYF.

The chain joins TRBV5-6 to TRBJ1-3; no definite D call. Germline V gives CDR1 SGHDT, CDR2 YYEEEE. CDR3 size: 16 residues. The V gene lost 3 bases and the J gene lost 0 bases, with 13 bases spanning the gap. The CDR3: CASSYDPRPSGNTIYF. DNA for the CDR3: TGTGCCAGCAGCTATGATCCGAGACCCTCTGGAAACACCATATATTTT.

In its sample, this clonotype was seen a few times. The rearrangement uses TRBV27 and TRBJ2-7; TRBD1 is a possible D gene (5 bases). V shed 4 bases and J shed 0 bases, with 13 bases lying between them. This CDR3 is built from 15 residues. Germline-derived CDR1 and CDR2 are MNHEY and SMNVEV (reference sequence). The CDR3 reads CASSYSAGYSYEQYF. As DNA, the CDR3 is TGTGCCAGCAGTTACTCTGCAGGGTACTCCTACGAGCAGTACTTC.

This clonotype was detected ten times or more. This rearrangement joins TRBV5-1 to TRBJ2-1; 9 bases line up with TRBD2. Trimming at V came to 0 bases and at J to 3 bases, leaving 4 bases not matched to a gene. The CDR3 is 16 amino acids. Germline V gives CDR1 SGHRS, CDR2 YFSETQ. The CDR3 DNA sequence: TGCGCCAGCAGCTTGGCCCCGACTAGCGGCTACAATGAGCAGTTCTTC. It translates to CASSLAPTSGYNEQFF.

The CDR3 DNA is TGTGCCAGCAGCTTCACTAGCGGGAGTTCTACCGGGGAGCTGTTTTTT. Translated: CASSFTSGSSTGELFF. This chain links TRBV5-8 with TRBJ2-2, with 11 bases aligning to TRBD2. Germline V gene data show CDR1 as SGHTS and CDR2 as YDEGEE. Losses at the gene ends were 2 bases for V and 5 bases for J; bases not matched to a gene: 5. This CDR3 comprises 16 residues.

This clonotype was found many times. The chain employs TRBV5-1 and TRBJ2-3; D is possibly TRBD2 (5 bases). V lost 0 bases and J lost 1, with 9 bases in between. Germline values: CDR1 SGHRS, CDR2 YFSETQ. CDR3 length: 15 amino acids. CDR3 region: CASSLELGRTDTQYF. CDR3 in DNA: TGCGCCAGCAGCTTGGAACTAGGACGCACAGATACGCAGTATTTT.

This clonotype was counted at least ten times. The chain employs TRBV7-9 and TRBJ2-7, with D possibly called TRBD1 or TRBD2 (5 bases each). Germline loops: CDR1 SEHNR, CDR2 FQNEAQ (reference sequence). Trimming took 4 bases from V and 0 from J, leaving 13 bases between them. CDR3 length: 15 amino acids. The CDR3 region has the DNA TGTGCCAGCAGCTCCGGGGCCACGAGCTCCTACGAGCAGTACTTC. It is translated as CASSSGATSSYEQYF.

This clonotype came up a few times. This chain links TRBV7-2 with TRBJ1-1; no clear D gene. Trimming stripped 1 base from V and 0 bases from J, with 9 bases between. The CDR3 covers 15 residues. Germline lookup yields CDR1 SGHTA and CDR2 FQGNSA. The CDR3 nucleotides are TGTGCCAGCAGCTTAGGCTTGGTCGTGAACACTGAAGCTTTCTTT. Amino acids: CASSLGLVVNTEAFF.

Only a few counts were recorded for this clonotype. This chain joins TRBV2 and TRBJ1-2; 8 bases agree with TRBD1. Germline V gene sequence: CDR1 SNHLY, CDR2 FYNNEI. This CDR3 is built from 16 residues. J gave up 2 bases and V 6 bases, and 11 bases lay outside the gene matches. The CDR3 DNA sequence: TGTGCCAGCAGCTACGGGGGGACAGGTGGGAACTATGGCTACACCTTC. Amino acids: CASSYGGTGGNYGYTF.

This clonotype was recorded at least ten times. The chain employs TRBV20-1 and TRBJ2-7; no clear D. Trimming removed 5 bases from V and 6 bases from J, with 11 bases in between. Germline assignment: CDR1 DFQATT and CDR2 SNEGSKA (reference sequence). The CDR3 runs 11 residues. The CDR3 bases are TGCAGTGCTCCGACCCGGGCCGAGCAGTACTTC. Its protein product is CSAPTRAEQYF.

This clonotype appeared many times. The chain joins TRBV18 to TRBJ2-5, with D unclear. Germline assignment: CDR1 KGHSH and CDR2 LQKENI. This CDR3 spans 12 amino acids. The ends were cut back, 8 bases at V and 4 bases at J, with 11 bases in the middle. The CDR3 DNA sequence: TGTGCCAGCAAAGACTTTGCAGAGACCCAGTACTTC. This gives the protein CASKDFAETQYF.

This clonotype was seen many times. The chain carries TRBV5-1 and TRBJ2-3; TRBD1 matches at 10 bases. The junction had 5 bases not matched to a gene; V was cut back by 5 bases and J by 5 bases. Per the germline V gene, CDR1 is SGHRS and CDR2 is YFSETQ. This CDR3 comprises 14 residues. As DNA, the CDR3 is TGCGCCAGCAGGGTGGGACAGGGGCAAGATACGCAGTATTTT. It specifies CASRVGQGQDTQYF.

The chain is built from TRBV28 and TRBJ2-7, with 7 bases aligning to TRBD1. The junction had 13 bases not matched to a gene; V was cut back by 7 bases and J by 7 bases. Germline assignment: CDR1 MDHEN and CDR2 SYDVKM. The CDR3 covers 14 residues. The CDR3 DNA follows: TGTGCCAGCACCCAAGGGGACAGAAGTCGGGAGCAGTACTTC. Protein product: CASTQGDRSREQYF.

This clonotype has more than one count but fewer than ten. The chain couples TRBV3-1 to TRBJ1-2; TRBD1 agrees at 10 bases. The germline gives CDR1 LGHDT, CDR2 YNNKEL (reference sequence). Losses at the gene ends were 1 base for V and 0 bases for J; bases not matched to a gene: 11. The CDR3 consists of 19 residues. The CDR3: CASSQGGRDRGLANYGYTF. CDR3 DNA sequence: TGTGCCAGCAGCCAAGGGGGCCGGGACAGGGGATTAGCTAACTATGGCTACACCTTC.

Note on this clonotype: This may arise from a read error, as a much more abundant clone is one base away. The J gene is TRBJ1-3, the V gene TRBV20-1; no reliable D call. Looked up from germline, CDR1 is DFQATT and CDR2 is SNEGSKA (reference sequence). There are 12 residues in the CDR3. The DNA for the CDR3 is TGCAGTGCTAGTAGACCCGGAAAAACCATATATTTT. Residues: CSASRPGKTIYF.

This clonotype was detected ten times or more. CDR3 region: CASSLSYSYEQYF. The CDR3 DNA sequence: TGTGCCAGCAGCTTGTCTTACTCCTACGAGCAGTACTTC. The chain carries TRBV7-2 and TRBJ2-7; D call uncertain. Trimming shortened V by 3 bases and J by 0 bases, and 6 bases separated the two germline ends. Germline CDR1 SGHTA, CDR2 FQGNSA. CDR3 length: 13 amino acids.

The genes are TRBV5-1 and TRBJ2-3; D is perhaps TRBD2 (6 bases). V lost 0 bases, J lost 1 base, and 15 bases lay in between. The CDR3 loop spans 17 amino acids. CDR1 and CDR2 (germline): SGHRS, YFSETQ. CDR3 amino acids: CASSLEGRGARTDTQYF. CDR3 coding DNA: TGCGCCAGCAGCTTGGAAGGTCGCGGGGCCCGCACAGATACGCAGTATTTT.

In this sample, this clonotype turned up many times. V and J are TRBV20-1 and TRBJ2-7, with D possibly TRBD2 on 5 matching bases. This CDR3 is 15 amino acids long. The germline V and J ends were trimmed by 4 bases and 1 base, with 17 bases remaining between them. Germline V CDR1 and CDR2: DFQATT, SNEGSKA (reference sequence). CDR3 DNA sequence: TGCAGTGCTACGACGGGGTTAGCTAAATCCTACGAGCAGTACTTC. Translation: CSATTGLAKSYEQYF.

Comment on this clonotype: Just one base apart from a much larger clone, this may be a read error. The rearrangement joins TRBV20-1 to TRBJ2-1; the match to TRBD2 covers 8 bases. V lost 6 bases and J lost 2; bases outside the gene matches: 9. The CDR3 contains 15 residues. The germline CDR1 and CDR2 sequences are DFQATT and SNEGSKA (reference sequence). DNA for the CDR3: TGCAGTGCAACCTCGGGAGGGACGACCTACAATGAGCAGTTCTTC. This translates into CSATSGGTTYNEQFF.

The rearrangement joins TRBV12-3 or TRBV12-4 to TRBJ2-7; no definite D call. This CDR3 has 13 residues. V was pared by 3 bases and J by 1 base, with 7 bases between. The DNA for the CDR3 is TGTGCCAGCAGTTTTCACCAATCCTACGAGCAGTACTTC. This sequence encodes CASSFHQSYEQYF.

The CDR3 region is CASSSLADQETQYF. The CDR3 DNA is TGCGCCAGCAGTTCTTTGGCAGATCAAGAGACCCAGTACTTC. The chain has TRBV5-1 and TRBJ2-5; unclear D gene. The CDR3 consists of 14 residues. Trimming left V 5 bases short and J 2 bases short, with 13 bases between. Germline CDR1 reads SGHRS; CDR2 reads YFSETQ.

The chain is built from TRBV27 and TRBJ2-2; D is ambiguous. The CDR3 is 15 residues long. Trimming removed 9 bases from V and 1 base from J, with 15 bases in between. Germline V gives CDR1 MNHEY, CDR2 SMNVEV (reference sequence). CDR3: CASRLKSLNTGELFF. The CDR3, as DNA: TGTGCCAGTCGCCTTAAAAGTCTGAACACCGGGGAGCTGTTTTTT.

This clonotype was recorded at least ten times. This chain links TRBV11-3 with TRBJ2-5, with D perhaps TRBD1 or TRBD2 (5 bases each). The ends were cut back, 1 base at V and 3 bases at J, with 9 bases in the middle. CDR1 and CDR2 (germline): SGHNT, YENEEA. The CDR3 spans 14 residues. CDR3 sequence: CASSLGVGEETQYF. For the CDR3, the DNA is TGTGCCAGCAGCTTAGGTGTGGGGGAAGAGACCCAGTACTTC.